This section outlines one T cell receptor beta chain sequence together with its context. Its target is not known. These data belong to a study of shared clonotypes between healthy human individuals. General study points: Across a handful of donors, naive CD4 shared approximately 4.5%, naive CD8 less than 4%, memory CD4 roughly 2.4%, memory CD8 under 0.5%. Generally, estimated richness proved larger in naive subsets than it did in memory subsets.

With V trimmed by 1 base and J by 6 bases, 4 bases remained unmatched. The CDR3 extends over 16 amino acids. Germline V gives CDR1 MNHNS, CDR2 SASEGT. A 200 ng quantity of DNA, 32,000 or so T cell genomes, went into the sorted-subset replicate PCRs. Measured with immunoSEQ multiplex PCR; TCRdb has only the in-frame clones, and not every one. This sample has about 1 million clones; under 80% occur once, and the top ten carry about 1.4%. CD4+ cells underwent separation, giving CD45RA+ naive and CD45RA-negative memory subsets. The sequence was obtained from a man aged 18 to 35 in good health. V gene TRBV6-1 combines with J gene TRBJ2-2; 11 bases map to TRBD1. Sample: memory CD4+ T cells sorted from blood. Subset of the sample: CD45RA-negative fraction. The CDR3 region has the DNA TGTGCCAGCAGTGAAGGGACAGGGGGCGCGGCCGGGGAGCTGTTTTTT. It translates to CASSEGTGGAAGELFF.